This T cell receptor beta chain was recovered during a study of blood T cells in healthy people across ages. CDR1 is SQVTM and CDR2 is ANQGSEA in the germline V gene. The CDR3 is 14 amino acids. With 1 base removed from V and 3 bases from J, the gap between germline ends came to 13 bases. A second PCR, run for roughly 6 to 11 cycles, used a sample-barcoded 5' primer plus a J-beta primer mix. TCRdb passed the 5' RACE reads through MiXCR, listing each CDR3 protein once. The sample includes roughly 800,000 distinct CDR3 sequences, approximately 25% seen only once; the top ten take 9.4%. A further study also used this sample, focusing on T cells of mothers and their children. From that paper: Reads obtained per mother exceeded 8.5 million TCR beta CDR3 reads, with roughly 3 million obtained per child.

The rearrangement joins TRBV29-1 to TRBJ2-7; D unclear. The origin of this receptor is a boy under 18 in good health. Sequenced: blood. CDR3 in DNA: TGCAGCGTTGAAGTTCCGGATAGGGTCTACGAGCAGTACTTC. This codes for CSVEVPDRVYEQYF.